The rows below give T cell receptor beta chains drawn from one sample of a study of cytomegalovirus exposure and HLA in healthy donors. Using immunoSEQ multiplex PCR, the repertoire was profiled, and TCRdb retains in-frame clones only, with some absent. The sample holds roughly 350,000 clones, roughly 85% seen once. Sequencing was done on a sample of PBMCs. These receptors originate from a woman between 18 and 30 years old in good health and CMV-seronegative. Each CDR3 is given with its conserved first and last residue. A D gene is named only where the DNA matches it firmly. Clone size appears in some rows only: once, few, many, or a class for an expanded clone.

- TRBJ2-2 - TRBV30 TGTGCCTGGAGTAGGGGGATCGGCACCGGGGAGCTGTTTTTT CAWSRGIGTGELFF
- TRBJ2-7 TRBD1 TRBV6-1 TGTGCCAGCCAGGACAGGGGCCTGTACGAGCAGTACTTC CASQDRGLYEQYF
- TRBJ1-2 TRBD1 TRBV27 TGTGCCAGCAGTTTATGGCAGGGGGATAACTATGGCTACACCTTC CASSLWQGDNYGYTF
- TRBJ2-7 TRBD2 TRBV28 TGTGCCAGCAGTCTCCCAGGGACTAGCGGGCTCTACGAGCAGTACTTC CASSLPGTSGLYEQYF
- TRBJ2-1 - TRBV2 TGTGCCAGCCTTCGAGATGAGAGCTCCTACAATGAGCAGTTCTTC CASLRDESSYNEQFF
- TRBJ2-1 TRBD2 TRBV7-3 TGTGCCAGCAGCTTAATGGGACTAGCGGGGTCGGGTGAGCAGTTCTTC CASSLMGLAGSGEQFF
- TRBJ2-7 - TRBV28 TGTGCCAGCAGTCCCCTCCCGGGACAAGCCGAGCAGTACTTC CASSPLPGQAEQYF
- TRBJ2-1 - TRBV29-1 TGCAGCGTTGTTAGCCGGGTATCCTACAATGAGCAGTTCTTC CSVVSRVSYNEQFF
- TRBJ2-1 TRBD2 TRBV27 TGTGCCAGCCCCCGGGTGCGGGAGGGCCTTAGGCCAGGGGATGAGCAGTTCTTC CASPRVREGLRPGDEQFF
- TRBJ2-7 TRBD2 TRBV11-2 TGTGCCAGCAGCCTGACGGGACTAGCGATCCCTGAGCAGTACTTC CASSLTGLAIPEQYF
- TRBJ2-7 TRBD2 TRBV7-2 TGTGCCAGCACCTATGACCCAGCTAGCGGGAGATCTCCGTACGAGCAGTACTTC CASTYDPASGRSPYEQYF
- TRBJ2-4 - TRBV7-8 TGTGCCAGCAGCTTAGGCCCGACGGGGCGGGATAAACGACTAGCCAAAAACATTCAGTACTTC CASSLGPTGRDKRLAKNIQYF
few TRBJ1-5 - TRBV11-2 TGTGCCAGCAGCTCGCCGAGGGCAGCCTTAATGCGTAAGCCCCAGCATTTT CASSSPRAALMRKPQHF
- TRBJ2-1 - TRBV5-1 TGCGCCAGCAGCTTGGTTCCAGGGGAGAGCAATGAGCAGTTCTTC CASSLVPGESNEQFF
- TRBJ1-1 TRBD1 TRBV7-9 TGTGCCAGCAGCTCGACAGGGGTTGAAGCTTTCTTT CASSSTGVEAFF
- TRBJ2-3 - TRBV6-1 TGTGCCAGCAGGGAAACGCGGGACCCACGTATAGATACGCAGTATTTT CASRETRDPRIDTQYF
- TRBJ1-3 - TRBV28 TGTGCCAGCAGTTTACCGGACATCTCTGGAAACACCATATATTTT CASSLPDISGNTIYF
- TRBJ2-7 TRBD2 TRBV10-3 TGTGCCATCAGTGAGCCGGGACTAGTAAGTTACGAGCAGTACTTC CAISEPGLVSYEQYF
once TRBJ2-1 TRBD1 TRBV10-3 TGTGCCATCAGACCTCAGGACAGGGGAACCTACAATGAGCAGTTCTTC CAIRPQDRGTYNEQFF
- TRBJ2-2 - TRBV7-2 TGTGCCAGCAGCTTAGCGTCAGGAGGGGACGGGGAGCTGTTTTTT CASSLASGGDGELFF
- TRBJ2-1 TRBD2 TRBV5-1 TGCGCCAGCAGAGAAGCGGGAGCCTCCTACAATGAGCAGTTCTTC CASREAGASYNEQFF
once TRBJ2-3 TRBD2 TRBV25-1 TGTGCCAGCAGTGTAAGGGGACTACGGGGGTTAGGCACGCAGTATTTT CASSVRGLRGLGTQYF
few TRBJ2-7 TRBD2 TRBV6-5 TGTGCCAGCAGTTACTCAGCGGGGAACGAGCAGTACTTC CASSYSAGNEQYF
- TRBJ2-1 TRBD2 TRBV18 TGTGCCAGCTCCCAAACAGGGGGACTAGCGAACTACAATGAGCAGTTCTTC CASSQTGGLANYNEQFF
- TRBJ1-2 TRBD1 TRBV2 TGTGCCAGCAGGCCCGGGACAGTGAGCTACACCTTC CASRPGTVSYTF
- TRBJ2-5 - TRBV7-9 TGTGCCAGCAGTGGGGCGGTTTCAGCCGAGAGGGAGACCCAGTACTTC CASSGAVSAERETQYF
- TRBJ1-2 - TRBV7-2 TGTGCCAGCAGCTTAGATACCTTCTCGGATGGCTACACCTTC CASSLDTFSDGYTF
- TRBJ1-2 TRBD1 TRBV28 TGTGCCAGCAGTTTTAGGGACAGGGGCTCTTACTATGGCTACACCTTC CASSFRDRGSYYGYTF
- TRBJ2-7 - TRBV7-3 TGTGCCAGCAGTCTTAGCGGAATGTCCTACGAGCAGTACTTC CASSLSGMSYEQYF
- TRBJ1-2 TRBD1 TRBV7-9 TGTGCCAGCAGCCCACGGACAGGACATAACTATGGCTACACCTTC CASSPRTGHNYGYTF
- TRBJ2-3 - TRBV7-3 TGTGCCAGCAGCACCGGGACTTCAGATACGCAGTATTTT CASSTGTSDTQYF
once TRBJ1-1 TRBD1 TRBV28 TGTGCCAGCGGTAAAGGACAGGGGAGCACTGAAGCTTTCTTT CASGKGQGSTEAFF
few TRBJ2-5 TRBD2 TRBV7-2 TGTGCCAGCAGTTCATACGGGACTAGCGGTAACCAAGAGACCCAGTACTTC CASSSYGTSGNQETQYF
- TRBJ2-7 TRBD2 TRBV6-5 TGTGCCAGCACCCCGTCCCGGGAGGGTTTCTACGAGCAGTACTTC CASTPSREGFYEQYF
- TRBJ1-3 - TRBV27 TGTGCCAGCAGTTTATCGGCTGATTCTGGAAACACCATATATTTT CASSLSADSGNTIYF
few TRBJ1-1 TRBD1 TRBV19 TGTGCCAGTAGTCCTTGGACAGGAATGAACACTGAAGCTTTCTTT CASSPWTGMNTEAFF
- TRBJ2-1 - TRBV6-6 TGTGCCAGCAGTTGGGACTCCCTTGCCTACAATGAGCAGTTCTTC CASSWDSLAYNEQFF
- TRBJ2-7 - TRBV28 TGTGCCAGCAGTTTAATTGAGGGCGAGCAGTACTTC CASSLIEGEQYF
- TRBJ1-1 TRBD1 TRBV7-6 TGTGCCAGCAGCTTAGTGGGGTGGACCGGGACAGGAAACACTGAAGCTTTCTTT CASSLVGWTGTGNTEAFF
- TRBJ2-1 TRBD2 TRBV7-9 TGTGCCAGCAGCCGACAAAGCGGGAGTATTCACAATGAGCAGTTCTTC CASSRQSGSIHNEQFF
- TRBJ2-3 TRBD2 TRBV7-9 TGTGCCAGCAGCTCCAGCGGGAGGACAGATACGCAGTATTTT CASSSSGRTDTQYF
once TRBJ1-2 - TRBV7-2 TGTGCCAGCAGCTTAGTCAGGGTCGATGACTATGGCTACACCTTC CASSLVRVDDYGYTF
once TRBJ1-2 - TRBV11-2 TGTGCCAGCAGCTCCATCCCACAGAACTATGGCTACACCTTC CASSSIPQNYGYTF
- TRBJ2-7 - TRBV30 TGTGCCTGGAGCCCAAGCGGCCCCTACGAGCAGTACTTC CAWSPSGPYEQYF
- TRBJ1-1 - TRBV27 TGTGCCAGCAGTTTCGGGCAGGGTGCTGAAGCTTTCTTT CASSFGQGAEAFF
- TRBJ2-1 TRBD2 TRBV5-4 TGTGCCAGCAACCTGGGACTAGCGGGAGGGAACAATGAGCAGTTCTTC CASNLGLAGGNNEQFF
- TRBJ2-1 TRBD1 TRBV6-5 TGTGCCAGCAGTTACGAGGGACAGGGACCCGACAATGAGCAGTTCTTC CASSYEGQGPDNEQFF
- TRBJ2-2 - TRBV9 TGTGCCAGCAGCGTTCGGCGGACTCATAACACCGGGGAGCTGTTTTTT CASSVRRTHNTGELFF
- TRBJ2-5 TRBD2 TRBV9 TGTGCCAGCACGGTGGCGGGAGGAGTGGGAGAGACCCAGTACTTC CASTVAGGVGETQYF
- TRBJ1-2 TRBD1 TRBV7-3 TGTGCCAGCAGCCTAGGGACAGGTCCCGGGGATGGCTACACCTTC CASSLGTGPGDGYTF
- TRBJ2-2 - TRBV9 TGTGCCAGCAGCGGCGGGGTGGGAGGAAACACCGGGGAGCTGTTTTTT CASSGGVGGNTGELFF
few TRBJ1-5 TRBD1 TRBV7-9 TGTGCCAGCAGCTTCGGGACAGACGGTCAGCCCCAGCATTTT CASSFGTDGQPQHF
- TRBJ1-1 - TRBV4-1 TGCGCCAGCAGCCAAGAAGCGCGTGGGGGCGAATGGACTGAAGCTTTCTTT CASSQEARGGEWTEAFF
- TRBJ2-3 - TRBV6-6 TGTGCCAGCAGTCTACTGGACTCCAGCACAGATACGCAGTATTTT CASSLLDSSTDTQYF
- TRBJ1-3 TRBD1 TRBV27 TGTGCCAGCAGACAGGGGGGGAACTCTGGAAACACCATATATTTT CASRQGGNSGNTIYF